The clone carrying this TCR beta chain occurred once. As yet, its antigen is unknown. Sample time point: week 23, last vaccination. Topical imiquimod accompanied each vaccine dose, which consisted of 300 ug of mutant IDH1 20-mer peptide. The sample comes from a study of a mutant IDH1 vaccine in newly diagnosed glioma. Overall study context: Former treatment meant radiotherapy, temozolomide, or both; the majority had gotten both.

Overall study findings and caveats: Of all patients, about 94% showed vaccine-induced immune responses.

This CDR3 contains 15 residues. Trimming removed 3 bases at V and 1 base at J, with 14 bases between. CDR1 is SGHNT and CDR2 is YYREEE in the germline V gene (reference sequence). Measured with immunoSEQ multiplex PCR; TCRdb has only the in-frame clones, and not every one. The sample includes roughly 43,000 clones, around 85% of them seen just once. This TCR derives from a woman aged 18-29 years with glioma. Some clones in this sample may be carry-over from other donors' samples. The sample in question was PBMCs, obtained from a glioma patient whose treatment included an IDH1 peptide vaccine. V gene TRBV5-4 combines with J gene TRBJ2-7; a possible D gene is TRBD2 (5 bases). The CDR3 DNA follows: TGTGCCAGCAGCTACTTGGCGAGGGATTCCTACGAGCAGTACTTC. Protein sequence: CASSYLARDSYEQYF.